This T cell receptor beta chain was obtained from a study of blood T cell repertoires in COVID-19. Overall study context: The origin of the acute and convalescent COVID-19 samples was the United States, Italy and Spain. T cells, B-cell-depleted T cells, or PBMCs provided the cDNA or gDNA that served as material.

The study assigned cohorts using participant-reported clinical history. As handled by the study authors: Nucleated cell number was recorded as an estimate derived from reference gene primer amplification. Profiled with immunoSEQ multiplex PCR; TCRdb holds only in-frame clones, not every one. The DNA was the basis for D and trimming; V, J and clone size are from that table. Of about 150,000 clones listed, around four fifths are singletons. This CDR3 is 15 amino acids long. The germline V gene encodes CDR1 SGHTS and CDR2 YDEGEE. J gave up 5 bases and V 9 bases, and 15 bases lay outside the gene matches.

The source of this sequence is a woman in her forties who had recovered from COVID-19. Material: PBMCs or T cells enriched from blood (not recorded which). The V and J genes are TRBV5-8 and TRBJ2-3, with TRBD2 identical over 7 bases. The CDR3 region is CATPEREGREDTQYF. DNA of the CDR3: TGTGCCACCCCCGAGAGGGAGGGGCGGGAAGATACGCAGTATTTT. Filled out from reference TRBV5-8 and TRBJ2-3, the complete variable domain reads EAGVTQSPTHLIKTRGQQATLRCSPISGHTSVYWYQQALGLGLQFLLWYDEGEERNRGNFPPRFSGRQFPNYSSELNVNALELEDSALYLCATPEREGREDTQYFGPGTRLTVL.